The following is a T cell receptor beta chain sequence with its context. The target antigen is unknown. The data stem from a study of CD8 T cells in Susac syndrome. General study findings and limits: In its TCR sequencing and HLA analysis, the study acknowledged that the number of individuals was relatively small.

When the RNA was reverse transcribed, random hexamers were used with an input of about 0.5 to 1 ug. Multiplex PCR with immunoSEQ amplified the TCR beta CDR3 across 54 Vbeta and 13 Jbeta. TCRdb re-called the immunoSEQ multiplex PCR reads through MiXCR, storing one row per CDR3 protein. The data hold approximately 150,000 distinct CDR3 sequences, with around 94% observed a single time. The authors carried out high-throughput sequencing of TCR beta. They applied it to CD8+ and CD4+ T cells obtained from blood. Those who served as multiple sclerosis controls were treatment-naive patients with stable or active relapsing-remitting disease. Germline V CDR1 and CDR2: SQVTM, ANQGSEA. V lost 4 bases and J lost 4, with 10 bases in between. The CDR3 has 12 amino acids.

The chain couples TRBV29-1 to TRBJ2-5, with D perhaps TRBD2 (6 bases). The specimen sequenced was CD4+ T cells from PBMCs. This TCR was recovered from a human donor with multiple sclerosis. The CDR3 nucleotides read TGCAGCGTTGCCAGAGCGGGAGAGACCCAGTACTTC. Translation: CSVARAGETQYF.